This T cell receptor beta chain emerged from a study of CD8 T cells in ankylosing spondylitis. Study-wide results and caveats: Disease-associated clones were reportedly significantly overrepresented in matched ankylosing spondylitis synovial fluid. Earlier studies detected some motif variants in reactive arthritis synovial fluid and blood. A TCR beta motif made of fewer than ten highly homologous variants seemed typical of ankylosing spondylitis blood.

This clonotype was counted only a few times. Its antigen is as yet unknown. The J segment lost 4 bases and the V segment lost 0 bases, leaving 7 bases of the junction unmatched. CDR1 SGHAT and CDR2 FQNNGV come from the germline V gene. The CDR3 is made up of 16 amino acids. TCRdb re-analysed the 5' RACE reads in MiXCR, keeping a single row per CDR3 protein. The sample lists 500,000 to 550,000 distinct CDR3 sequences, about 13% seen once, with 6.5% to 7% in the top ten. The gene calls are TRBV11-2 and TRBJ2-7; TRBD1 matches at 9 bases. The sequenced sample was blood, either unsorted or a sorted T cell fraction (not recorded which). The source of this sequence is a male donor with ankylosing spondylitis. CDR3: CASSLERLGTGYEQYF. CDR3 in DNA: TGTGCCAGCAGCTTAGAGCGTTTGGGGACAGGGTACGAGCAGTACTTC.